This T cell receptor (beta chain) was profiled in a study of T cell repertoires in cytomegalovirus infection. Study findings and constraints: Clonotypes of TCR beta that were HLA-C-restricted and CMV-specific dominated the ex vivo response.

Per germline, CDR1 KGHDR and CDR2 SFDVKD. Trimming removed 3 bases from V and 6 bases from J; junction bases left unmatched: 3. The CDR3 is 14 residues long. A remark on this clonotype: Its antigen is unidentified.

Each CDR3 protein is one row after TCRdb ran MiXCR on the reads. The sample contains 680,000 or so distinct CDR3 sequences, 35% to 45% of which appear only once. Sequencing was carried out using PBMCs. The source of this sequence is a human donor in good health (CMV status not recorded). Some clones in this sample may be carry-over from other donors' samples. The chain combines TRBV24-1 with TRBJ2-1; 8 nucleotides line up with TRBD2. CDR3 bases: TGTGCCACCAGTGATACTAGCGGATTCAATGAGCAGTTCTTC. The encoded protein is CATSDTSGFNEQFF.